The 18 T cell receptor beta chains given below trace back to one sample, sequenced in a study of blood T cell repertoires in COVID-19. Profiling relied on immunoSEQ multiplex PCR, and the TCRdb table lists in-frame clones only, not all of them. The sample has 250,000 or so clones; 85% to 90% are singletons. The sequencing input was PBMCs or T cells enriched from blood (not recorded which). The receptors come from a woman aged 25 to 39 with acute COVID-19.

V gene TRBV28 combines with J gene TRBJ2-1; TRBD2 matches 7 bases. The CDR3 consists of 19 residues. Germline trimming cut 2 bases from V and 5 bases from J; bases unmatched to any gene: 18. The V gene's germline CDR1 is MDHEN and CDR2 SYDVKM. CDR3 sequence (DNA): TGTGCCAGCAGTTTAATTGTCGGTCCTAGCGGCGACAACAACAATGAGCAGTTCTTC. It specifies CASSLIVGPSGDNNNEQFF.

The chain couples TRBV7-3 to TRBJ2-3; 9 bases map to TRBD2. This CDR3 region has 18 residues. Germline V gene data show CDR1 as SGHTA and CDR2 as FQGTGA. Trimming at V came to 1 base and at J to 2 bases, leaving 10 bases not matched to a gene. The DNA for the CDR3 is TGTGCCAGCAGCTTAAAGGGCCGACTAGCGGACCACACAGATACGCAGTATTTT. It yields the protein CASSLKGRLADHTDTQYF.

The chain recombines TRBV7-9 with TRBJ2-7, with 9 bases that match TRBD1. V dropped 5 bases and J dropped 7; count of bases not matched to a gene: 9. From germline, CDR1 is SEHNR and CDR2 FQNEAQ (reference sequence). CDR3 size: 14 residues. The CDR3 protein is CASSPWDRAGEQYF. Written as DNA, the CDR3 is TGTGCCAGCAGCCCTTGGGACAGGGCAGGTGAGCAGTACTTC. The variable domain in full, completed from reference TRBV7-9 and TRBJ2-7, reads DTGVSQNPRHKITKRGQNVTFRCDPISEHNRLYWYRQTLGQGPEFLTYFQNEAQLEKSRLLSDRFSAERPKGSFSTLEIQRTEQGDSAMYLCASSPWDRAGEQYFGPGTRLTVT.

The CDR3 DNA reads TGTGCCACGGCTAAGAGCGGGGGGCCACTTAGGGGGGAGCTGTTTTTT. Protein product: CATAKSGGPLRGELFF. V gene TRBV4-2 combines with J gene TRBJ2-2; 9 nucleotides agree with TRBD2. CDR1 and CDR2 (germline): LGHNA, YNFKEQ. Trimming cost V 10 bases and J 8 bases; bases outside gene matches: 17. The CDR3 runs to 16 residues.

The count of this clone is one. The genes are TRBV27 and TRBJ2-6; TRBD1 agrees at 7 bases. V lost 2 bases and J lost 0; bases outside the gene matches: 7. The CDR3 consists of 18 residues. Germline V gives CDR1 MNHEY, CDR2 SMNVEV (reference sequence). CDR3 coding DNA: TGTGCCAGCAGTTTAGGAAGGGGGCCGACCTCTGGGGCCAACGTCCTGACTTTC. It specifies CASSLGRGPTSGANVLTF. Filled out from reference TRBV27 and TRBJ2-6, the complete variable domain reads EAQVTQNPRYLITVTGKKLTVTCSQNMNHEYMSWYRQDPGLGLRQIYYSMNVEVTDKGDVPEGYKVSRKEKRNFPLILESPSPNQTSLYFCASSLGRGPTSGANVLTFGAGSRLTVL.

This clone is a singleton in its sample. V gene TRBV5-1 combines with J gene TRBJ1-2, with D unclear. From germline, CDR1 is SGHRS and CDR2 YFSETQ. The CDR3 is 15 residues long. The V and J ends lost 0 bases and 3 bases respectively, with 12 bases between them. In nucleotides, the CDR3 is TGCGCCAGCAGCTTGGAGGGTTTGAGGGACTATGGCTACACCTTC. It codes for CASSLEGLRDYGYTF.

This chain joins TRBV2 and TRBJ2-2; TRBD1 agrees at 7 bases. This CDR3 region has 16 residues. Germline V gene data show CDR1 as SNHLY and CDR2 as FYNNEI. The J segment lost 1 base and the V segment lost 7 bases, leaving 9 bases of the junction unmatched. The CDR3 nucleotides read TGTGCCAGCACTAAGCAGGGGACAGTGAACACCGGGGAGCTGTTTTTT. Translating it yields CASTKQGTVNTGELFF.

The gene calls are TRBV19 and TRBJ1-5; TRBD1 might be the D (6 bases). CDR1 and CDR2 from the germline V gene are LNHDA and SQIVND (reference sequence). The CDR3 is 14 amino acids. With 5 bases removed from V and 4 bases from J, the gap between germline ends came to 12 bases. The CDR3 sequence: CASSPQGINQPQHF. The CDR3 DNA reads TGTGCCAGTAGTCCACAGGGTATTAATCAGCCCCAGCATTTT.

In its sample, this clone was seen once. The DNA of the CDR3 is TGTGCCAGCATCGGAACAGGGCTCTCCTACAATGAGCAGTTCTTC. This codes for CASIGTGLSYNEQFF. The V and J genes are TRBV2 and TRBJ2-1; weak D call: TRBD1 (6 bases). This CDR3 is built from 15 residues. Looked up from germline, CDR1 is SNHLY and CDR2 is FYNNEI. V lost 7 bases to trimming and J lost 0 bases, with 13 bases between them.

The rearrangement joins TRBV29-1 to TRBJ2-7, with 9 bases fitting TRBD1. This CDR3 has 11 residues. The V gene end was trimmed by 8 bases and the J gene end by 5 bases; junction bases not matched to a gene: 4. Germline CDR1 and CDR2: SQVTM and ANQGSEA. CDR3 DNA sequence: TGCAGCTCCTGGACAGGGGACGAGCAGTACTTC. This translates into CSSWTGDEQYF.

CDR3 region: CATSERQNTGELFF. CDR3 bases: TGTGCCACCAGTGAGCGTCAGAACACCGGGGAGCTGTTTTTT. The chain couples TRBV24-1 to TRBJ2-2; no clear D. The CDR3 totals 14 residues. V was pared by 4 bases and J by 1 base, with 6 bases between. CDR1 and CDR2 (germline): KGHDR, SFDVKD.

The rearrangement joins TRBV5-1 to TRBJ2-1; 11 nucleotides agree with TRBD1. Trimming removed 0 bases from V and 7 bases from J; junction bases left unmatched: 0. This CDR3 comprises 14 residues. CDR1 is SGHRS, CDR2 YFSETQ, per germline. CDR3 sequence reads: CASSLGDRGNEQFF. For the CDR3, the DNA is TGCGCCAGCAGCTTGGGGGACAGGGGGAATGAGCAGTTCTTC. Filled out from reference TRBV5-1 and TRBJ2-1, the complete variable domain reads KAGVTQTPRYLIKTRGQQVTLSCSPISGHRSVSWYQQTPGQGLQFLFEYFSETQRNKGNFPGRFSGRQFSNSRSEMNVSTLELGDSALYLCASSLGDRGNEQFFGPGTRLTVL.

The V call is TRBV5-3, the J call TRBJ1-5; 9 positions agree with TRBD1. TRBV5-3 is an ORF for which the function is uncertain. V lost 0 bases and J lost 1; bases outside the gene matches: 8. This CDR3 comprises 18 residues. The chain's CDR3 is CARSLDRGDRASNQPQHF. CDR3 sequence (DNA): TGTGCCAGAAGCTTGGATCGGGGGGACAGGGCAAGCAATCAGCCCCAGCATTTT.

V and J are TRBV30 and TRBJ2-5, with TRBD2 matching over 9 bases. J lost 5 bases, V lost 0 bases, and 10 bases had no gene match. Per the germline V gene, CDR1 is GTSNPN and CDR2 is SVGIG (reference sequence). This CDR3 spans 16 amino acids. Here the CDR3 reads CAWSVTGTSRRETQYF. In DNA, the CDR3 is TGTGCCTGGAGTGTAACCGGGACTAGCCGCCGGGAGACCCAGTACTTC.

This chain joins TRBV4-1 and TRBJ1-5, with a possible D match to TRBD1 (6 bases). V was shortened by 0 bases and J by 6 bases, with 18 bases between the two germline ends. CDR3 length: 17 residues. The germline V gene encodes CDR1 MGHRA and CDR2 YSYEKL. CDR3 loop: CASSQDAPTGITQPQHF. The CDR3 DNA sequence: TGCGCCAGCAGCCAAGATGCCCCCACAGGGATTACTCAGCCCCAGCATTTT.

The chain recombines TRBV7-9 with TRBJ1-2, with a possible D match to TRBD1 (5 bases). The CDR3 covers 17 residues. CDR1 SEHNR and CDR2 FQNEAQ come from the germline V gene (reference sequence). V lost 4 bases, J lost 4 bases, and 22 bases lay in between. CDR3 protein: CASSSYDGGTPPYGYTF. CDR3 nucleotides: TGTGCCAGCAGCTCCTACGACGGGGGGACCCCTCCCTATGGCTACACCTTC.

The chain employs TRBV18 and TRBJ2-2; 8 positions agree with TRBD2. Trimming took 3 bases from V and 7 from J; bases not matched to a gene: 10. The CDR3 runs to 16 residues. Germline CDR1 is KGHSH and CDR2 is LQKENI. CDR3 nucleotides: TGTGCCAGCTCACCGGGACTAGTGGGGTCCGGCGGGGAGCTGTTTTTT. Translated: CASSPGLVGSGGELFF.

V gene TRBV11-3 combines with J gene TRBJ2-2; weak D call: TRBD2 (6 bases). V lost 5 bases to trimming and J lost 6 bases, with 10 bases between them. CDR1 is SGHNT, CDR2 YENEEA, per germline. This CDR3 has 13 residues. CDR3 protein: CASSQRGAGELFF. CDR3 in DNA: TGTGCCAGCAGCCAGCGCGGGGCCGGGGAGCTGTTTTTT.